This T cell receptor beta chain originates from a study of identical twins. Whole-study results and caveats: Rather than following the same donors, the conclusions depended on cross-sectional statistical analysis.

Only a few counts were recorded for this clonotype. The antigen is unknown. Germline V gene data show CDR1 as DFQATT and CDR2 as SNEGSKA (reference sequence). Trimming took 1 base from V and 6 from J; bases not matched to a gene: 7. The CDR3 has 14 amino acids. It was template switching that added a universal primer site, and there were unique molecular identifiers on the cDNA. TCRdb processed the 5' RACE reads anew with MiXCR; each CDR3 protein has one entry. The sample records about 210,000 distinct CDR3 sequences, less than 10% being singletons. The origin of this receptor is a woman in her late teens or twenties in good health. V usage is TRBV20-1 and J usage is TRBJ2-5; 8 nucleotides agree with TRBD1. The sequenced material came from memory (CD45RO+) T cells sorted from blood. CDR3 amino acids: CSARGGQGLQTQYF. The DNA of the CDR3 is TGCAGTGCTAGAGGAGGACAGGGCCTACAGACCCAGTACTTC.